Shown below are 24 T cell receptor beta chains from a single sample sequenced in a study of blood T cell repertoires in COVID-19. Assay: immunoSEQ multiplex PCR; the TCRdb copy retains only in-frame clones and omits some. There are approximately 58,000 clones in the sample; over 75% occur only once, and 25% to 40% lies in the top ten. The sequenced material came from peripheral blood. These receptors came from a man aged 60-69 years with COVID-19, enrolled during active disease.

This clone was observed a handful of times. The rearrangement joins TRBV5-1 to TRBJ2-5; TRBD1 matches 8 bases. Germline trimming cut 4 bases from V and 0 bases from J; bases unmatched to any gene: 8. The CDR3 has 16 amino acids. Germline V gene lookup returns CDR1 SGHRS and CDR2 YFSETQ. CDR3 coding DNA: TGCGCCAGCAGCCAACAGGGGGGAAGGTACCAAGAGACCCAGTACTTC. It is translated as CASSQQGGRYQETQYF.

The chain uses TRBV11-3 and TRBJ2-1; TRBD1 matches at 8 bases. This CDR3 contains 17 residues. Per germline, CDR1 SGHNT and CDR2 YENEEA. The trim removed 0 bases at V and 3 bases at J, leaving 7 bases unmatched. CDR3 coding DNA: TGTGCCAGCAGCTTAGAGGGGGCCAGGGGGCTCTACAATGAGCAGTTCTTC. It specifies CASSLEGARGLYNEQFF.

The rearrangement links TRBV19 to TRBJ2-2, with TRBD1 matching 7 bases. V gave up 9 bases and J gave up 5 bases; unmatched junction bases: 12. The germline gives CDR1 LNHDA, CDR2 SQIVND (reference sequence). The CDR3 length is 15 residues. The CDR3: CASRTGEGRTGELFF. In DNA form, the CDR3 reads TGTGCCAGCAGGACAGGCGAGGGGCGGACCGGGGAGCTGTTTTTT.

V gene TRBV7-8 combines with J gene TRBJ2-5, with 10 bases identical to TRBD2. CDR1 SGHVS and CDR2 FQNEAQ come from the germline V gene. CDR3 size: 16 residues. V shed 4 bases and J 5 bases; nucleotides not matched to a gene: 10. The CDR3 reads CASSSEAGGPGETQYF. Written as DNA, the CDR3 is TGTGCCAGCAGCTCCGAAGCGGGAGGGCCCGGTGAGACCCAGTACTTC.

The CDR3: CASSARLAGRYEQYF. The CDR3 nucleotides are TGTGCCAGCAGCGCGCGACTAGCGGGACGTTACGAGCAGTACTTC. The V call is TRBV11-3, the J call TRBJ2-7, with 11 bases aligning to TRBD2. Germline V gene data show CDR1 as SGHNT and CDR2 as YENEEA. The CDR3 length is 15 residues. J was trimmed by 4 bases and V by 5 bases; bases with no gene match: 7. Drawing the rest from reference TRBV11-3 and TRBJ2-7, the complete variable domain is EAGVVQSPRYKIIEKKQPVAFWCNPISGHNTLYWYLQNLGQGPELLIRYENEEAVDDSQLPKDRFSAERLKGVDSTLKIQPAELGDSAVYLCASSARLAGRYEQYFGPGTRLTVT.

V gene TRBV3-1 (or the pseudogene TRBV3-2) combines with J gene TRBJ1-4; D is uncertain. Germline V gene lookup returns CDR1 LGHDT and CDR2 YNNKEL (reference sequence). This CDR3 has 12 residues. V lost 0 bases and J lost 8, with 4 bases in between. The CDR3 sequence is CASSQDQEKLFF. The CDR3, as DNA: TGTGCCAGCAGCCAAGACCAAGAAAAACTGTTTTTT.

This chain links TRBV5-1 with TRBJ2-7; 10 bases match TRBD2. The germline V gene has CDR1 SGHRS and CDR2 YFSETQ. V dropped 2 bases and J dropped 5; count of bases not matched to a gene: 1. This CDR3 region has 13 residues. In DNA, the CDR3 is TGCGCCAGCAGCTTAGCGGGAGGGAACGAGCAGTACTTC. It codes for CASSLAGGNEQYF.

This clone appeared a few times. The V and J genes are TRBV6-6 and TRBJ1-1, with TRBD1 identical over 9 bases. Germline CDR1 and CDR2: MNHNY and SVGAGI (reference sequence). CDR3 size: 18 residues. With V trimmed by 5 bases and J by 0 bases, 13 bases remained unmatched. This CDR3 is CASSPYVTGGRLNTEAFF. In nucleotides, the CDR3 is TGTGCCAGCAGTCCATACGTAACAGGGGGCAGGCTGAACACTGAAGCTTTCTTT.

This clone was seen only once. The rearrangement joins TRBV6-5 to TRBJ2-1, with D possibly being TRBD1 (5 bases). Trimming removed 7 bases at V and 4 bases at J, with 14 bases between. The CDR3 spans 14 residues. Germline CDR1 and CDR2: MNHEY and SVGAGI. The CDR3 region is CASKVQENYNEQFF. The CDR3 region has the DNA TGTGCCAGCAAGGTACAGGAGAATTACAATGAGCAGTTCTTC.

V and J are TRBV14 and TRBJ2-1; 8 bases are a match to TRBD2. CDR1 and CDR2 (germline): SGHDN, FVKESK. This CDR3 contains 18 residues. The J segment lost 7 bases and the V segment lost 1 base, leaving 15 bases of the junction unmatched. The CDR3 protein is CASSQVRGERERRNEQFF. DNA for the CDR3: TGTGCCAGCAGCCAAGTTCGGGGCGAGCGGGAGCGCCGGAATGAGCAGTTCTTC.

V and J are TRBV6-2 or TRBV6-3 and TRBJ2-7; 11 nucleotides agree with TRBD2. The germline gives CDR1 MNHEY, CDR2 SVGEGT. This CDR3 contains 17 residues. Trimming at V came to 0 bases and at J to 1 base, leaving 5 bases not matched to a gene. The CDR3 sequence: CASSYSTSGRISYEQYF. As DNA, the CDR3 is TGTGCCAGCAGTTACTCTACTAGCGGGAGAATATCCTACGAGCAGTACTTC.

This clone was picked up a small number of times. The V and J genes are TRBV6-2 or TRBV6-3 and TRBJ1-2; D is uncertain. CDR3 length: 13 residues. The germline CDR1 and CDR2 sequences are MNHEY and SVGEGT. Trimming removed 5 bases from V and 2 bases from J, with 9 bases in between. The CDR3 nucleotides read TGTGCCAGCAGTGAGACAACCAACTATGGCTACACCTTC. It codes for CASSETTNYGYTF.

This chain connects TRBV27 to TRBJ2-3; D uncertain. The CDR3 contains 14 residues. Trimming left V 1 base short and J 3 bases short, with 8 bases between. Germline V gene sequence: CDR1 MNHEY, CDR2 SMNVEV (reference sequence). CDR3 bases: TGTGCCAGCAGTTTATGGGCGAAAACAGATACGCAGTATTTT. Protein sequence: CASSLWAKTDTQYF.

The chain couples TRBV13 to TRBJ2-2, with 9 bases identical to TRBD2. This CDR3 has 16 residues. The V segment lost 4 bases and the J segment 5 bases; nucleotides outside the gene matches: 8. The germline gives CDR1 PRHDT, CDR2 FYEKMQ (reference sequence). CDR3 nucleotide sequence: TGTGCCAGCAGCTCGCGAGCAGCGGGGGGTACCGGGGAGCTGTTTTTT. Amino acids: CASSSRAAGGTGELFF.

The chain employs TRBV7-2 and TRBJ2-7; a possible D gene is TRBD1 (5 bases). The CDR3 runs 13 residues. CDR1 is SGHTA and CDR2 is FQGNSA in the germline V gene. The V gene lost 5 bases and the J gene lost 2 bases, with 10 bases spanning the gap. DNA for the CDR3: TGTGCCAGCAGCCCGGCAGGGACCTACGAGCAGTACTTC. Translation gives CASSPAGTYEQYF.

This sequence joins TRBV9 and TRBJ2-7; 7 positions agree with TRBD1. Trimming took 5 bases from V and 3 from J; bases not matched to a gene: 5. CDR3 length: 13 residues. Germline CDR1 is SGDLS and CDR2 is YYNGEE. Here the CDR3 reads CASSRQGNYEQYF. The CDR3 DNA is TGTGCCAGCAGTCGACAGGGAAACTACGAGCAGTACTTC.

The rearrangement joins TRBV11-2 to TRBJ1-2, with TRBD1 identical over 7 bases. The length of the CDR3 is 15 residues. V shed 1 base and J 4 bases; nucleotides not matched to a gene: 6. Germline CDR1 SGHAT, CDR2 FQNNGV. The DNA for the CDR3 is TGTGCCAGCAGCTTAGGGGTGGGACAGCGCTATGGCTACACCTTC. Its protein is CASSLGVGQRYGYTF.

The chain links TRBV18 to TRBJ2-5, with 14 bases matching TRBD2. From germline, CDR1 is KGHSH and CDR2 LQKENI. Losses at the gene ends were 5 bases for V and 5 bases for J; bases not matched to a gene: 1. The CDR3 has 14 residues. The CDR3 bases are TGTGCCAGCTCAGGGACTAGCGGGAGTGAGACCCAGTACTTC. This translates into CASSGTSGSETQYF.

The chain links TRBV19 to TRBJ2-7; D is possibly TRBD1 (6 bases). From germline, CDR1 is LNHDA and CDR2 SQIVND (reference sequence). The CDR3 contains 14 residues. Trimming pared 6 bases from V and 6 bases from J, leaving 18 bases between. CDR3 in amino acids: CASSRRSQGTEQYF. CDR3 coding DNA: TGTGCCAGTAGCCGGAGGAGTCAGGGGACCGAGCAGTACTTC.

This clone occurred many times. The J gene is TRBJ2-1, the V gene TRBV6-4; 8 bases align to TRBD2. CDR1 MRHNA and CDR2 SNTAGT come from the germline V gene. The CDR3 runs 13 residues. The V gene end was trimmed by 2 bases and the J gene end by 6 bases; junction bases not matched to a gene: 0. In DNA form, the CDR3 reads TGTGCCAGCAGTGACGGGACTAGCAATGAGCAGTTCTTC. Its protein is CASSDGTSNEQFF.

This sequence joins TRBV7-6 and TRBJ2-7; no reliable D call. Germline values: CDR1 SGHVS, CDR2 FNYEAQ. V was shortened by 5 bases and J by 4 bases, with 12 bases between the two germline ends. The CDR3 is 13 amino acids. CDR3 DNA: TGTGCCAGCAGCCGAGACACAGTGTACGAGCAGTACTTC. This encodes CASSRDTVYEQYF.

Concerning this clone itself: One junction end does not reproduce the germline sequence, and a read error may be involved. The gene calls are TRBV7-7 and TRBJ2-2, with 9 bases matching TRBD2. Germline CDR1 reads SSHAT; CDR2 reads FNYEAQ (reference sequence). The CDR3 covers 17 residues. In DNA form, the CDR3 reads TGTGCTAGCAGAGATAGCGGGAGCGCCGGTATCACCGGGGAGCTGTTTTTT. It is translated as CASRDSGSAGITGELFF.

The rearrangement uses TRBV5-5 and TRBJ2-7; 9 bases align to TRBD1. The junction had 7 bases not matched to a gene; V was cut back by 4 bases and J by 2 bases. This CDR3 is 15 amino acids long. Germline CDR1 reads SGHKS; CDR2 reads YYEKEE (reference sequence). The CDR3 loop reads CASSRGTGKTYEQYF. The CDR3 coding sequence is TGTGCCAGCAGCCGGGGGACAGGGAAGACCTACGAGCAGTACTTC.

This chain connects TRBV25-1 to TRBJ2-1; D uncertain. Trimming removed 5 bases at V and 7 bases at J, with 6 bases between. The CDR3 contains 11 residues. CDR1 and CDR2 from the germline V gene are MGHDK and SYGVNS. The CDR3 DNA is TGTGCCAGCAGTTACATTAATGAGCAGTTCTTC. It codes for CASSYINEQFF.